This TCR beta chain was sequenced in a study of CXCR3-negative and CXCR3-positive naive CD8 T cells. Study-wide results and limits: The TRB CDR3s that CXCR3-positive naive cells carried were more hydrophobic than those of CXCR3-negative naive cells. CXCR3 expression partially decreased after cryopreservation; most assays used fresh PBMCs. Much lower diversity was found in memory CD8+ cells, while both naive subsets had comparably high diversity.

The TRB libraries of cDNA were built by UMI-labeled 5' RACE. TCRdb reprocessed the 5' RACE reads and stores each CDR3 protein as one record, lacking DNA. There are roughly 110,000 distinct CDR3 sequences in the sample, with about 0.35% held by the top ten. Identification of naive CD8+ T cells rested on CD45RO-CCR7+CD27+CD95- status. Per the germline V gene, CDR1 is MDHEN and CDR2 is SYDVKM. The CDR3 loop spans 14 amino acids. Note on this clonotype: The target antigen is unknown.

The source is a human donor in good health. Some clones in this sample may be carry-over from other donors' samples. The rearrangement joins TRBV28 to TRBJ2-1; absent DNA, TCRdb's TRBD1 call cannot be checked. The sample comprised naive CXCR3+ CD8+ T cells from blood. Subset given: CD45RO-CCR7+CD27+CD95- naive CD8+ T cells expressing CXCR3 (TNR3+). CDR3 region: CASSFRGPYNEQFF.